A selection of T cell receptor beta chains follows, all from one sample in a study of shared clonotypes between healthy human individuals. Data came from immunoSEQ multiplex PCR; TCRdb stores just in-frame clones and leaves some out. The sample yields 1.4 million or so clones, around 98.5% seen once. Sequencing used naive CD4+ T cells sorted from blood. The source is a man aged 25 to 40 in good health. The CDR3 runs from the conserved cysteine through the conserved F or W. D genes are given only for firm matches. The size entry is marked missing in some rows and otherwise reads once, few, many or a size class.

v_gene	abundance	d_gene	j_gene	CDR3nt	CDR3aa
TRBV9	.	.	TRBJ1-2	TGTGCCAGCAGCCAAAGGGACACGGGCTACACCTTC	CASSQRDTGYTF
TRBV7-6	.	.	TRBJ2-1	TGTGCCAGCAGCTTAGGGGGGAACTACAATGAGCAGTTCTTC	CASSLGGNYNEQFF
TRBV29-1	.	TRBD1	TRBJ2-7	TGCAGCGTTGAAGTAACCGGGACAGGGAGCGAGCAGTACTTC	CSVEVTGTGSEQYF
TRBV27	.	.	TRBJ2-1	TGTGCCAGCAGAAACGCCGAGCGGGCAACTACTTCAATTCAGTCGCAGTTCTTC	CASRNAERATTSIQSQFF
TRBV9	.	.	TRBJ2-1	TGTGCCAGCAGCGTAGTTGGGGACCCTAGCTCCTACAATGAGCAGTTCTTC	CASSVVGDPSSYNEQFF
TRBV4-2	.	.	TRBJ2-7	TGTGCCAGCAGCCAAGATTGGGCGGACGAGCAGTACTTC	CASSQDWADEQYF
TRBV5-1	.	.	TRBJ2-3	TGCGCCAGCAGCTTGGCCCTGGTTAGCACAGATACGCAGTATTTT	CASSLALVSTDTQYF
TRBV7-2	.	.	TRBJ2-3	TGTGCCAGCAGAGGAAGAACTAGCACAGATACGCAGTATTTT	CASRGRTSTDTQYF
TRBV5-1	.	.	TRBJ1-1	TGCGCCAGCAGCAATGACAGGCAAAACACTGAAGCTTTCTTT	CASSNDRQNTEAFF
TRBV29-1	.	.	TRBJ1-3	TGCAGCGTTTTCAGGGGTGGAAACACCATATATTTT	CSVFRGGNTIYF
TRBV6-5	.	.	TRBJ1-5	TGTGCCAGCAGTTACTCGTCGGGAAATCAGCCCCAGCATTTT	CASSYSSGNQPQHF
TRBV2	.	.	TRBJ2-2	TGTGCCAGCAGTGTTGAAGGAACCGGGGAGCTGTTTTTT	CASSVEGTGELFF
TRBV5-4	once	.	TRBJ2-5	TGTGCCAGCAGCTTGGAACAGAGGCAAGAGACCCAGTACTTC	CASSLEQRQETQYF
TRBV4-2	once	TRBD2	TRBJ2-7	TGTGCCAGCAGCCATTCCGTAGCGGGAGGGACCTACGAGCAGTACTTC	CASSHSVAGGTYEQYF
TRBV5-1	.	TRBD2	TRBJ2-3	TGCGCCAGCAGCTTGACTAGCGGGAGGGCCACAGATACGCAGTATTTT	CASSLTSGRATDTQYF
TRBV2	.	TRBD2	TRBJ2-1	TGTGCCAGCAGTCAATCGGGACTAGCGGGATCTAATGAGCAGTTCTTC	CASSQSGLAGSNEQFF
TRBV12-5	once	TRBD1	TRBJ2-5	TGTGCTAGTGCGACGGGACAGCTCCAAGAGACCCAGTACTTC	CASATGQLQETQYF
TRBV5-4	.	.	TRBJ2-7	TGTGCCAGCAGCTACGACACCCTCTCCTACGAGCAGTACTTC	CASSYDTLSYEQYF
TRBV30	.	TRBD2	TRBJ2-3	TGTGCCTGGAGTGTAGCCCCGCTAGCGGGAACCACAGATACGCAGTATTTT	CAWSVAPLAGTTDTQYF
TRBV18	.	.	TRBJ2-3	TGTGCCAGCTCACCGAAGGTCGAGAGAAGCACAGATACGCAGTATTTT	CASSPKVERSTDTQYF
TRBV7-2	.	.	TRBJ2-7	TGTGCCAGCAGCCCGAGATCAGGGGAGCAGTACTTC	CASSPRSGEQYF
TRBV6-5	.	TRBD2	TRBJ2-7	TGTGCCAGCAGTTCGGGACTAGCGGATTCCTACGAGCAGTACTTC	CASSSGLADSYEQYF
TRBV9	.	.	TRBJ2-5	TGTGCCAGCAAAGGAATCCAAGAGACCCAGTACTTC	CASKGIQETQYF
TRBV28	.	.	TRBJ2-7	TGTGCCAGCAGTTTCAGCTCCTACGAGCAGTACTTC	CASSFSSYEQYF